The 8 T cell receptor beta chains in this list originate from one sample, sequenced in a study of cytomegalovirus exposure and HLA in healthy donors. The PCR ran on 60 Vbeta and 13 Jbeta primers. Profiled with immunoSEQ multiplex PCR; TCRdb holds only in-frame clones, not every one. Its table records more than 45,000 clones. Sequenced sample: PBMCs. The receptors were gathered from a woman aged 55-70 years in good health and CMV-seropositive.

The chain couples TRBV2 to TRBJ1-1; D possibly corresponds to TRBD1 (5 bases). Looked up from germline, CDR1 is SNHLY and CDR2 is FYNNEI. There are 15 residues in the CDR3. V was pared by 4 bases and J by 7 bases, with 19 bases between. CDR3 region: CASSVAQANQGEAFF. Here the CDR3 DNA reads TGTGCCAGCAGTGTAGCGCAGGCGAATCAGGGTGAAGCTTTCTTT.

The chain links TRBV7-8 to TRBJ1-2, with D possibly being TRBD1 (6 bases). Trimming left V 2 bases short and J 0 bases short, with 10 bases between. The CDR3 extends over 15 amino acids. Germline V gives CDR1 SGHVS, CDR2 FQNEAQ. The CDR3 is CASSLTGQANYGYTF. In DNA, the CDR3 is TGTGCCAGCAGCTTAACAGGGCAGGCTAACTATGGCTACACCTTC.

The J gene is TRBJ1-2, the V gene TRBV9, with 8 bases identical to TRBD1. CDR1 and CDR2 (germline): SGDLS, YYNGEE. The V segment lost 1 base and the J segment 3 bases; nucleotides outside the gene matches: 2. The CDR3 is 14 amino acids. The CDR3: CASSVTTGDYGYTF. Written as DNA, the CDR3 is TGTGCCAGCAGCGTAACGACAGGGGACTATGGCTACACCTTC.

The rearrangement links TRBV29-1 to TRBJ2-7; D is possibly TRBD1 (5 bases). This CDR3 region has 14 residues. Germline loops: CDR1 SQVTM, CDR2 ANQGSEA. The V end was cut by 6 bases, the J end by 2 bases, with 17 bases between. CDR3 sequence reads: CSVLTADSAYEQYF. For the CDR3, the DNA is TGCAGCGTCCTTACCGCAGACAGCGCCTACGAGCAGTACTTC.

This chain links TRBV28 with TRBJ2-1; no firm D call. Germline loops: CDR1 MDHEN, CDR2 SYDVKM. V was cut by 6 bases and J by 7 bases, with 4 bases left in between. The length of the CDR3 is 10 residues. CDR3 in DNA: TGTGCCAGCAGGGCTAATGAGCAGTTCTTC. This sequence encodes CASRANEQFF.

V is TRBV6-1 and J is TRBJ2-3; D uncertain. Germline loops: CDR1 MNHNS, CDR2 SASEGT. The CDR3 consists of 18 residues. Trimming stripped 2 bases from V and 2 bases from J, with 20 bases between. The CDR3 DNA follows: TGTGCCAGCAGTGAACTCGGTTCTGGTCTTCGAATCACAGATACGCAGTATTTT. The encoded protein is CASSELGSGLRITDTQYF.

V and J are TRBV19 and TRBJ1-3; the D gene is possibly TRBD1 (6 bases). Trimming stripped 10 bases from V and 6 bases from J, with 16 bases between. The CDR3 has 13 residues. From germline, CDR1 is LNHDA and CDR2 SQIVND (reference sequence). CDR3: CAIWGGSENTIYF. CDR3 sequence (DNA): TGTGCCATTTGGGGGGGCTCCGAAAACACCATATATTTT.

The V call is TRBV7-6, the J call TRBJ1-1; no reliable D call. The germline V gene has CDR1 SGHVS and CDR2 FNYEAQ. V lost 5 bases, J lost 2 bases, and 18 bases lay in between. This CDR3 contains 16 residues. The DNA for the CDR3 is TGTGCCAGCAGCGCCGACTACGGACCACCCAACACTGAAGCTTTCTTT. Its translation: CASSADYGPPNTEAFF.